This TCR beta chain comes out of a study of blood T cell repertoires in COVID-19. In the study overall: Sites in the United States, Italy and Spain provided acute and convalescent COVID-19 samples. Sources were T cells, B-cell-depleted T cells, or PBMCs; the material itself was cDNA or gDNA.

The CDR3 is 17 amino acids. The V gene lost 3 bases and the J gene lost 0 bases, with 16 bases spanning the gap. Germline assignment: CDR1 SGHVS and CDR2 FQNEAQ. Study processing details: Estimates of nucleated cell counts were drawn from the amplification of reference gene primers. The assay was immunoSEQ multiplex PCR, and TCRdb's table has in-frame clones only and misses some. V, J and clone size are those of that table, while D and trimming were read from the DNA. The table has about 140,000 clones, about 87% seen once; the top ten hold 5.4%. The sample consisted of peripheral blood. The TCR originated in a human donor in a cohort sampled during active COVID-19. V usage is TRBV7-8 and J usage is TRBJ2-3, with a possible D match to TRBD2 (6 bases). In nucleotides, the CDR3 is TGTGCCAGCAGCTTTTTATATGGCGGGGAAAGCACAGATACGCAGTATTTT. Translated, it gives CASSFLYGGESTDTQYF.